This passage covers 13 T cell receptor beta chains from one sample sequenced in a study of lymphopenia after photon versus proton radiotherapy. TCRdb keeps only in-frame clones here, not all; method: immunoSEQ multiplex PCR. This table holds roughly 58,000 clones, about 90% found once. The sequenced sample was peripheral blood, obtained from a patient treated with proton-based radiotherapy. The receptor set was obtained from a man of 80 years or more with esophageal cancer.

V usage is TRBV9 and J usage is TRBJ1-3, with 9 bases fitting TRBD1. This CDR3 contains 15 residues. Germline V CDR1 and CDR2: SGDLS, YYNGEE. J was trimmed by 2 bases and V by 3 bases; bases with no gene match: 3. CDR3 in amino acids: CASSGRQGAGNTIYF. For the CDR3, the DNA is TGTGCCAGCAGCGGGAGACAGGGGGCTGGAAACACCATATATTTT.

Here the CDR3 reads CASRPTGFSNQPQHF. The CDR3 DNA sequence: TGTGCCAGCAGACCTACAGGGTTTAGCAATCAGCCCCAGCATTTT. The V gene is TRBV27, the J gene TRBJ1-5; TRBD1 might be the D (6 bases). Germline values: CDR1 MNHEY, CDR2 SMNVEV (reference sequence). Trimming removed 6 bases from V and 0 bases from J, with 12 bases in between. There are 15 residues in the CDR3.

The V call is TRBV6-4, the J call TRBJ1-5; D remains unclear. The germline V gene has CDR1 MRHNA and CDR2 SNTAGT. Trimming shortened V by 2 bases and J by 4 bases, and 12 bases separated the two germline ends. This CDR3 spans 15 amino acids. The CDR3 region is CASSDRGRINQPQHF. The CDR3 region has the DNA TGTGCCAGCAGTGACCGAGGCAGGATAAATCAGCCCCAGCATTTT.

CDR3 nucleotides: TGTGCCAGCAGATCCGGACTAGCGGGAGAGACCCAGTACTTC. Its protein is CASRSGLAGETQYF. The J gene is TRBJ2-5, the V gene TRBV6-1; TRBD2 agrees at 11 bases. Germline assignment: CDR1 MNHNS and CDR2 SASEGT. The CDR3 is made up of 14 amino acids. V was clipped by 6 bases and J by 4 bases; unmatched bases: 4.

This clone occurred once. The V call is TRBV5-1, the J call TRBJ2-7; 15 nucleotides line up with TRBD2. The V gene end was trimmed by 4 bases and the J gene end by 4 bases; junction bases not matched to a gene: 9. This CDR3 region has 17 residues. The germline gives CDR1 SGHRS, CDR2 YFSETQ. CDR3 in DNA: TGCGCCAGCAGCGGCCGGACTAGCGGGGGGGCCGGGTACGAGCAGTACTTC. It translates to CASSGRTSGGAGYEQYF.

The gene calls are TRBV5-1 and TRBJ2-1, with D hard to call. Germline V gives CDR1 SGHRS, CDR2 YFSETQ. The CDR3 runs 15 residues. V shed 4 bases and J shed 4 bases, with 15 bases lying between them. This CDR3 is CASSPDPGGYNEQFF. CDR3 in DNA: TGCGCCAGCAGCCCCGACCCGGGTGGATACAATGAGCAGTTCTTC. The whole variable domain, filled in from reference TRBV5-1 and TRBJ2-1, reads KAGVTQTPRYLIKTRGQQVTLSCSPISGHRSVSWYQQTPGQGLQFLFEYFSETQRNKGNFPGRFSGRQFSNSRSEMNVSTLELGDSALYLCASSPDPGGYNEQFFGPGTRLTVL.

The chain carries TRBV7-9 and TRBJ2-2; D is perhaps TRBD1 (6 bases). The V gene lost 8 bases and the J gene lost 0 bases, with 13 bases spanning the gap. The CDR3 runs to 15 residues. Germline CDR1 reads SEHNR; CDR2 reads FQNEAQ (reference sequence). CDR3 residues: CASPPGVANTGELFF. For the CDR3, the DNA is TGTGCCAGCCCTCCAGGGGTTGCGAACACCGGGGAGCTGTTTTTT.

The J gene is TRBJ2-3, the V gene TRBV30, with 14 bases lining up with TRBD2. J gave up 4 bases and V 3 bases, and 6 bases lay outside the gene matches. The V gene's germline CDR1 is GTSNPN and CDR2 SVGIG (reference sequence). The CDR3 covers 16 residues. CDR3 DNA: TGTGCCTGGAGCATTGGGACTAGCGGGAGCGCAGATACGCAGTATTTT. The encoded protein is CAWSIGTSGSADTQYF.

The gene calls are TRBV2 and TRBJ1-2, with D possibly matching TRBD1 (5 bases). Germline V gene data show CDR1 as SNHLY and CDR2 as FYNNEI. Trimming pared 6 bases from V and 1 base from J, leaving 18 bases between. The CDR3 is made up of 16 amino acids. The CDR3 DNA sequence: TGTGCCAGCAGGGGGCTCCGCGACAGCATTAACTATGGCTACACCTTC. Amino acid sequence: CASRGLRDSINYGYTF.

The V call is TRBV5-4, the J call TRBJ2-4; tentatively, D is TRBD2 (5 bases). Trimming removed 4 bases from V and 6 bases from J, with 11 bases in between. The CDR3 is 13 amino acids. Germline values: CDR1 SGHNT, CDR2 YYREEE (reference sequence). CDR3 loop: CASSLAGINIQYF. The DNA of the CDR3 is TGTGCCAGCAGCCTGGCCGGGATAAACATTCAGTACTTC.

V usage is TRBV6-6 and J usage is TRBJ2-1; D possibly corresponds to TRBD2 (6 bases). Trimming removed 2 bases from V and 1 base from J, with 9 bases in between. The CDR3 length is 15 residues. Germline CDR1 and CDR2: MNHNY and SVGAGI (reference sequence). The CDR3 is CASSYESGSYNEQFF. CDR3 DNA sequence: TGTGCCAGCAGTTACGAAAGCGGGTCCTACAATGAGCAGTTCTTC.

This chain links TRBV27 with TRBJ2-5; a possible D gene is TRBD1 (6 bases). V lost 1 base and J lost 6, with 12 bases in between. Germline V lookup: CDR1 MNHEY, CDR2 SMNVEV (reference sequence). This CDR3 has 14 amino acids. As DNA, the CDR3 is TGTGCCAGCAGTTTATGGGCAGGGGATAAGACCCAGTACTTC. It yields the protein CASSLWAGDKTQYF.

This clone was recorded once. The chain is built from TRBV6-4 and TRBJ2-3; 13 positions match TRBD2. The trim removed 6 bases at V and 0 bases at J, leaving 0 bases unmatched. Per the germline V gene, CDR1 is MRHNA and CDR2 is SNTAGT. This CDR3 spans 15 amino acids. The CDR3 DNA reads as TGTGCCAGCAGACTAGCGGGGGGGAGCACAGATACGCAGTATTTT. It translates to CASRLAGGSTDTQYF.